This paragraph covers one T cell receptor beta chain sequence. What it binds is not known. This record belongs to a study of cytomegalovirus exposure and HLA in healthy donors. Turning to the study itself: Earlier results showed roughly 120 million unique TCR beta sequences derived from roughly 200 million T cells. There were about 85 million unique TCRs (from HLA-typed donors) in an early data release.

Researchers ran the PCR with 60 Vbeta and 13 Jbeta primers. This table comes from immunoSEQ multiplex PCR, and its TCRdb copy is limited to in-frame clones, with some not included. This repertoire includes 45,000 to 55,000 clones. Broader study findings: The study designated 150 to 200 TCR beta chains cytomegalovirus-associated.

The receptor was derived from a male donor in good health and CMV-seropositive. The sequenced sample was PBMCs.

The CDR3 spells CASRRTTGSNSPLHF. The CDR3, as DNA: TGTGCCAGCAGGCGTACTACAGGGAGCAATTCACCCCTCCACTTT. The rearrangement links TRBV6-4 to TRBJ1-6; possible D gene TRBD1, 6 bases. Trimming removed 6 bases from V and 7 bases from J, with 16 bases in between. The CDR3 length is 15 residues. The germline gives CDR1 MRHNA, CDR2 SNTAGT.